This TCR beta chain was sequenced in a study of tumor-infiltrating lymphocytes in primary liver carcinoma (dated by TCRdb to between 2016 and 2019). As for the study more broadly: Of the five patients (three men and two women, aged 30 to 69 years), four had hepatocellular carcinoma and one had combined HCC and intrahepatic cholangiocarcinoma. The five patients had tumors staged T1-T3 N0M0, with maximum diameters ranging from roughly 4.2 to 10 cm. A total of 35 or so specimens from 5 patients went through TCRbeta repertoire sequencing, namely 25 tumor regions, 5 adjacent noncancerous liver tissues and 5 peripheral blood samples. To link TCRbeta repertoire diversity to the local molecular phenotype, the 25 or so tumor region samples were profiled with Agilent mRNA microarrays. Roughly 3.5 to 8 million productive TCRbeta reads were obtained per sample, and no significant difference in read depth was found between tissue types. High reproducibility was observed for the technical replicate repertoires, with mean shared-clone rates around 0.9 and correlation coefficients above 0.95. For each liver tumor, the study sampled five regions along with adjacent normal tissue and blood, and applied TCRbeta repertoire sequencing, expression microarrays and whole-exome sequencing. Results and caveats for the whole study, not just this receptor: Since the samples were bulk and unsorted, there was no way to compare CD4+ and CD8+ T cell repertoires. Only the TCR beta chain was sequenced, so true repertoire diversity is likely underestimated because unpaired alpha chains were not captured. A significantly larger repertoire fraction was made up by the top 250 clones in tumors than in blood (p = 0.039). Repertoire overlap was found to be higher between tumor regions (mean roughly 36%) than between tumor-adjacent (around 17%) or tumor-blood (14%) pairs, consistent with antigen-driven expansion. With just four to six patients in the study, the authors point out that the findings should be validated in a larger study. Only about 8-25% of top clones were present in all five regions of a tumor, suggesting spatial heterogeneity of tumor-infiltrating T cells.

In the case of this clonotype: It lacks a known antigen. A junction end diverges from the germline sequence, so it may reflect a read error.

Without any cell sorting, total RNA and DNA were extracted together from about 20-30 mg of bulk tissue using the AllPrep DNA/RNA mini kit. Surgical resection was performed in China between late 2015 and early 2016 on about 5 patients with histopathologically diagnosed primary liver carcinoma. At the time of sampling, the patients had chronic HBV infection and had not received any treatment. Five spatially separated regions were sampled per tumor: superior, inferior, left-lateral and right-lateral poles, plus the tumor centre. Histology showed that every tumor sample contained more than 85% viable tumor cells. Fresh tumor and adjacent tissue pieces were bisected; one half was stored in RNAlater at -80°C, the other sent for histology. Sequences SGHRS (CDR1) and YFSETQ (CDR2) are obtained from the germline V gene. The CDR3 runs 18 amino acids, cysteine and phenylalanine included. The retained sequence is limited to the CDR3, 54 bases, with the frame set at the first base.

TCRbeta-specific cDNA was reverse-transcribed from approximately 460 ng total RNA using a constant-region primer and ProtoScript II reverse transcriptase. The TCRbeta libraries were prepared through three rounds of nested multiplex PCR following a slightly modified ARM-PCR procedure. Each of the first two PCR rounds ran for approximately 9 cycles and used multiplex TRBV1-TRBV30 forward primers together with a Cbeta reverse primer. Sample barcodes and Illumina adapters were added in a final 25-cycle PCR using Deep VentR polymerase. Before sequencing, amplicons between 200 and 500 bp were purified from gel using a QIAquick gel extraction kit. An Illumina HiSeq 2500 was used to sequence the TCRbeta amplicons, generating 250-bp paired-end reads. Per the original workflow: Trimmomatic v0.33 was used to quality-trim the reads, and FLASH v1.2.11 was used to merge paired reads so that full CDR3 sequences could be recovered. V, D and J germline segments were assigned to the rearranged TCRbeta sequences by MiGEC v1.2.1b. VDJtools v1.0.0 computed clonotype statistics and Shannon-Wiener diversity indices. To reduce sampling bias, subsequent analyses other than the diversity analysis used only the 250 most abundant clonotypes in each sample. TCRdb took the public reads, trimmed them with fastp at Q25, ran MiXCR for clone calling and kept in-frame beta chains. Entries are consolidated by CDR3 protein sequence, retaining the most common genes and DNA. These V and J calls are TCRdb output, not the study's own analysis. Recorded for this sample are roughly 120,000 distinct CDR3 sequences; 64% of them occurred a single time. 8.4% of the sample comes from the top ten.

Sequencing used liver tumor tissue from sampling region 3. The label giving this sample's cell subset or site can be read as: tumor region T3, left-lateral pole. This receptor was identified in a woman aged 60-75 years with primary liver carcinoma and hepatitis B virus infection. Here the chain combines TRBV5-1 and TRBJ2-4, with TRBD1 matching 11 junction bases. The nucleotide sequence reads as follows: TGCACCAGCAGCCAAGGACAGGGGGCTACCGGAGCCAAAAACATTCAGTACTTC. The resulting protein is CTSSQGQGATGAKNIQYF.